Following are 30 T cell receptor beta chains from one sample sequenced in a study of T cell repertoires in cytomegalovirus infection. TCRdb independently ran MiXCR on the reads; one entry per CDR3 protein. The data hold about 190,000 distinct CDR3 sequences, with over 25% observed a single time. Input material: PBMCs. These receptors were collected from a human donor in good health (CMV status not recorded). Some clones in this sample may be carry-over from other donors' samples.

The V gene is TRBV30, the J gene TRBJ1-1; D may be TRBD1 (6 bases). V lost 3 bases and J 0 bases, leaving 8 bases between the germline ends. Germline V gene data show CDR1 as GTSNPN and CDR2 as SVGIG (reference sequence). The CDR3 consists of 13 residues. The CDR3 coding sequence is TGTGCCTGGAGGGACAGCATGAACACTGAAGCTTTCTTT. This encodes CAWRDSMNTEAFF.

This clonotype has a handful of counts. The chain is built from TRBV20-1 and TRBJ1-6, with D hard to call. CDR3 length equals 13 residues. The germline V and J ends were trimmed by 1 base and 8 bases, with 9 bases remaining between them. The germline V gene has CDR1 DFQATT and CDR2 SNEGSKA (reference sequence). The CDR3, as DNA: TGCAGTGCTAGAGGCGTCTTTTATTCACCCCTCCACTTT. Amino acid sequence: CSARGVFYSPLHF.

This clonotype has ten or more counts. The chain carries TRBV7-2 and TRBJ1-5, with 11 bases that match TRBD1. Germline V gene data show CDR1 as SGHTA and CDR2 as FQGNSA. With V trimmed by 5 bases and J by 4 bases, 4 bases remained unmatched. The CDR3 totals 15 residues. Written as DNA, the CDR3 is TGTGCCAGCAGCGTGGGACAGGGGGAAAATCAGCCCCAGCATTTT. Translation: CASSVGQGENQPQHF.

There are a few counts of this clonotype. This sequence joins TRBV10-1 and TRBJ2-2; D uncertain. CDR3 size: 14 residues. The V gene's germline CDR1 is WNHNN and CDR2 SYGVQD (reference sequence). The V gene lost 1 base and the J gene lost 1 base, with 4 bases spanning the gap. The CDR3 protein is CASSEWGNTGELFF. CDR3 sequence (DNA): TGCGCCAGCAGTGAGTGGGGGAACACCGGGGAGCTGTTTTTT.

J is TRBJ2-3 and V is TRBV18; 10 bases are a match to TRBD1. This CDR3 is 16 amino acids long. J was trimmed by 3 bases and V by 3 bases; bases with no gene match: 6. Germline V gene lookup returns CDR1 KGHSH and CDR2 LQKENI. CDR3 coding DNA: TGTGCCAGCTCACCCCCGGGGACAGGGGATACAGATACGCAGTATTTT. Amino acids: CASSPPGTGDTDTQYF.

This clonotype was detected many times. The chain has TRBV7-2 and TRBJ1-3; unclear D gene. V was shortened by 3 bases and J by 11 bases, with 17 bases between the two germline ends. Germline-derived CDR1 and CDR2 are SGHTA and FQGNSA. The CDR3 extends over 14 amino acids. The CDR3 region has the DNA TGTGCCAGCAGCTTTCCACAAGGACGGGCGGCCATATATTTT. It codes for CASSFPQGRAAIYF.

The genes are TRBV5-1 and TRBJ1-1; D might be TRBD1 (5 bases). Germline CDR1 SGHRS, CDR2 YFSETQ. The CDR3 totals 15 residues. The V end was cut by 5 bases, the J end by 1 base, with 15 bases between. The CDR3 DNA reads as TGCGCCAGCAGGGACACTGGAGCATGGAACACTGAAGCTTTCTTT. Translated, it gives CASRDTGAWNTEAFF.

The CDR3 coding sequence is TGTGCCAGCAGCCCAATTGCTGAAAGCGGGGAGCTGTTTTTT. This codes for CASSPIAESGELFF. This chain links TRBV7-2 with TRBJ2-2; unclear D gene. The ends were cut back, 5 bases at V and 7 bases at J, with 14 bases in the middle. The CDR3 runs to 14 residues. Germline values: CDR1 SGHTA, CDR2 FQGNSA.

This clonotype was detected a few times. The J gene is TRBJ2-2, the V gene TRBV7-3, with 7 bases identical to TRBD2. The CDR3 sequence is 15 residues long. The V and J ends lost 5 bases and 2 bases, in that order; junction bases with no gene match: 5. The V gene's germline CDR1 is SGHTA and CDR2 FQGTGA. CDR3 DNA: TGTGCCAGCAGCCGGGAGGCAGTTAACACCGGGGAGCTGTTTTTT. Translating gives CASSREAVNTGELFF.

This clonotype was seen a handful of times. The CDR3 loop reads CASSRSGLNTGELFF. CDR3 nucleotides: TGCGCCAGCAGTCGGAGCGGGCTGAACACCGGGGAGCTGTTTTTT. The rearrangement links TRBV5-1 to TRBJ2-2, with D possibly TRBD2 on 6 matching bases. V shed 5 bases and J shed 1 base, with 12 bases lying between them. Germline-derived CDR1 and CDR2 are SGHRS and YFSETQ. CDR3 length: 15 amino acids. The variable domain in full, with the rest retrieved from reference TRBV5-1 and TRBJ2-2, is KAGVTQTPRYLIKTRGQQVTLSCSPISGHRSVSWYQQTPGQGLQFLFEYFSETQRNKGNFPGRFSGRQFSNSRSEMNVSTLELGDSALYLCASSRSGLNTGELFFGEGSRLTVL.

The V gene is TRBV7-9, the J gene TRBJ2-7, with D possibly TRBD1 on 5 matching bases. The CDR3 loop spans 13 amino acids. V lost 2 bases and J 4 bases, leaving 9 bases between the germline ends. CDR1 and CDR2 (germline): SEHNR, FQNEAQ (reference sequence). This CDR3 reads CASSLPGFYEQYF. CDR3 bases: TGTGCCAGCAGCTTACCAGGGTTTTACGAGCAGTACTTC.

V gene TRBV10-3 combines with J gene TRBJ2-7; D is unclear. The ends were cut back, 2 bases at V and 0 bases at J, with 2 bases in the middle. The germline V gene has CDR1 ENHRY and CDR2 SYGVKD. This CDR3 has 12 amino acids. The CDR3 region has the DNA TGTGCCATCAGTGAGATCTCCTACGAGCAGTACTTC. Translated: CAISEISYEQYF.

J is TRBJ1-4 and V is TRBV12-3 or TRBV12-4, with TRBD1 as a possible D gene (6 bases). The CDR3 loop spans 14 amino acids. V gave up 3 bases and J gave up 7 bases, with 12 bases separating them. The CDR3 nucleotides are TGTGCCAGCAGTTTGGGGGGGCGAAGTGAAAAACTGTTTTTT. This encodes CASSLGGRSEKLFF.

This clonotype was observed a few times. The chain employs TRBV19 and TRBJ1-6, with 7 positions matching TRBD1. The germline V gene has CDR1 LNHDA and CDR2 SQIVND (reference sequence). This CDR3 comprises 15 residues. V lost 3 bases to trimming and J lost 7 bases; unmatched junction nucleotides: 6. The CDR3 DNA sequence: TGTGCCAGTAGTATTTACAGGGGTGGAAATTCACCCCTCCACTTT. Translating gives CASSIYRGGNSPLHF. Combining the CDR3 with reference TRBV19 and TRBJ1-6 gives the whole variable domain DGGITQSPKYLFRKEGQNVTLSCEQNLNHDAMYWYRQDPGQGLRLIYYSQIVNDFQKGDIAEGYSVSREKKESFPLTVTSAQKNPTAFYLCASSIYRGGNSPLHFGNGTRLTVT.

The chain is built from TRBV18 and TRBJ1-1; D is unresolved. Germline loops: CDR1 KGHSH, CDR2 LQKENI. The V end lost 1 base, the J end lost 4 bases, and 4 bases lay between the germline ends. The CDR3 has 12 amino acids. Written as DNA, the CDR3 is TGTGCCAGCTCACCACGAGTCACTGAAGCTTTCTTT. Its translation: CASSPRVTEAFF.

This clonotype turned up a few times. The chain employs TRBV12-3 or TRBV12-4 and TRBJ2-1; D perhaps matches TRBD2 (7 bases). This CDR3 is 16 amino acids long. Trimming cost V 7 bases and J 8 bases, with 24 bases left between them. The CDR3, as DNA: TGTGCCAGCACTCCACGTGGGGGGCGGGGGCGGGATGAGCAGTTCTTC. It is translated as CASTPRGGRGRDEQFF.

This clonotype appeared a few times. The V and J genes are TRBV7-6 and TRBJ1-4; D possibly corresponds to TRBD1 (5 bases). The germline V gene encodes CDR1 SGHVS and CDR2 FNYEAQ. The germline V and J ends were trimmed by 4 bases and 3 bases, with 15 bases remaining between them. There are 16 residues in the CDR3. CDR3 nucleotides: TGTGCCAGCAGCTCCGCCGGGGGAAGAGCTAATGAAAAACTGTTTTTT. This codes for CASSSAGGRANEKLFF.

The chain combines TRBV19 with TRBJ2-7, with D tentatively TRBD2 (7 bases). The CDR3 has 16 amino acids. CDR1 and CDR2 (germline): LNHDA, SQIVND (reference sequence). V gave up 3 bases and J gave up 0 bases, with 15 bases separating them. CDR3 sequence (DNA): TGTGCCAGTAGTATTCGCGGGGGCTCCAGCTCCTACGAGCAGTACTTC. Its protein is CASSIRGGSSSYEQYF.

The J gene is TRBJ1-5, the V gene TRBV6-1; D is uncertain. Trimming cost V 1 base and J 9 bases, with 7 bases left between them. Germline V gene data show CDR1 as MNHNS and CDR2 as SASEGT. The CDR3 sequence is 12 residues long. This chain's CDR3 is CASSEGRGPQHF. CDR3 in DNA: TGTGCCAGCAGTGAAGGTCGGGGGCCCCAGCATTTT.

The sample holds a few counts of this clonotype. V and J are TRBV4-3 and TRBJ2-7; 8 bases map to TRBD2. This CDR3 is 16 amino acids long. Germline values: CDR1 LGHNA, CDR2 YSLEER. The J segment lost 3 bases and the V segment lost 0 bases, leaving 7 bases of the junction unmatched. CDR3 in DNA: TGCGCCAGCAGCCAAGATAGGAGCGGGGGATTCTACGAGCAGTACTTC. Translation: CASSQDRSGGFYEQYF.

The rearrangement joins TRBV11-1 to TRBJ2-1; tentatively, D is TRBD2 (5 bases). Trimming pared 0 bases from V and 0 bases from J, leaving 15 bases between. Germline V lookup: CDR1 SGHAT, CDR2 FQDESV (reference sequence). The CDR3 has 18 amino acids. The CDR3 sequence is CASSLARVGLSSYNEQFF. CDR3 nucleotide sequence: TGTGCCAGCAGCTTAGCGCGGGTGGGGTTAAGCTCCTACAATGAGCAGTTCTTC.

The chain carries TRBV20-1 and TRBJ2-1, with D possibly being TRBD1 or TRBD2 (6 bases each). CDR1 DFQATT and CDR2 SNEGSKA come from the germline V gene (reference sequence). The CDR3 consists of 15 residues. V gave up 0 bases and J gave up 4 bases, with 13 bases separating them. Written as DNA, the CDR3 is TGCAGTGCTAGAGATGGGGGGCAGGGGTACAATGAGCAGTTCTTC. This encodes CSARDGGQGYNEQFF.

With respect to this clonotype: The junction shows a germline mismatch at one end, possibly a read error. The chain uses TRBV10-3 and TRBJ1-1, with 7 bases aligning to TRBD1. There are 15 residues in the CDR3. The V gene's germline CDR1 is ENHRY and CDR2 SYGVKD. As DNA, the CDR3 is TGTGACATCAGTGTCCAAGGGGGCGCGGACACTGAAGCTTTCTTT. This gives the protein CDISVQGGADTEAFF.

Many counts were recorded for this clonotype. One end of the junction fails to match germline, which may point to a read error. V and J are TRBV7-9 and TRBJ2-7, with 8 positions matching TRBD1. This CDR3 is 13 amino acids long. In germline, CDR1 is SEHNR, CDR2 FQNEAQ (reference sequence). The CDR3 bases are TGTGCCAGCAGCTTAAGTCAGGGGGCGAATTGGCACTTC. This encodes CASSLSQGANWHF.

The chain uses TRBV29-1 and TRBJ1-2; 9 bases agree with TRBD1. The CDR3 is made up of 16 amino acids. Germline loops: CDR1 SQVTM, CDR2 ANQGSEA. Unmatched junction bases numbered 7, after V lost 0 bases and J lost 2 bases. This CDR3 is CSVEEARTGENYGYTF. CDR3 bases: TGCAGCGTTGAAGAGGCCCGGACAGGGGAAAACTATGGCTACACCTTC.

This rearrangement joins TRBV10-3 to TRBJ1-6, with 9 bases aligning to TRBD1. CDR1 ENHRY and CDR2 SYGVKD come from the germline V gene. The CDR3 totals 12 residues. V lost 8 bases and J lost 7; bases outside the gene matches: 0. CDR3 nucleotides: TGTGCCATCGGACAGGGGAATTCACCCCTCCACTTT. As protein: CAIGQGNSPLHF.

This clonotype was detected ten times or more. This rearrangement joins TRBV7-2 to TRBJ1-1; D gene uncertain. Trimming shortened V by 1 base and J by 1 base, and 10 bases separated the two germline ends. The CDR3 loop spans 15 amino acids. Germline V gives CDR1 SGHTA, CDR2 FQGNSA. Written as DNA, the CDR3 is TGTGCCAGCAGCTTAGACCATCAAGAGAACACTGAAGCTTTCTTT. It is translated as CASSLDHQENTEAFF.

This chain joins TRBV12-5 and TRBJ1-1, with D hard to call. Trimming cost V 2 bases and J 1 base, with 5 bases left between them. The germline gives CDR1 LGHNT, CDR2 FRNRAP. CDR3 length: 13 amino acids. In DNA form, the CDR3 reads TGTGCTAGTGGTTTGAAGGGGAACACTGAAGCTTTCTTT. Protein sequence: CASGLKGNTEAFF.

The chain is built from TRBV4-1 and TRBJ2-1; unclear D gene. Looked up from germline, CDR1 is MGHRA and CDR2 is YSYEKL. V was shortened by 0 bases and J by 7 bases, with 13 bases between the two germline ends. The CDR3 consists of 15 residues. The CDR3 reads CASSQEQLVRNEQFF. Written as DNA, the CDR3 is TGCGCCAGCAGCCAAGAACAACTGGTCCGGAATGAGCAGTTCTTC.

This clonotype was seen a handful of times. The J gene is TRBJ2-7, the V gene TRBV7-6; 10 nucleotides line up with TRBD1. Germline CDR1 SGHVS, CDR2 FNYEAQ. This CDR3 comprises 16 residues. With V trimmed by 5 bases and J by 7 bases, 14 bases remained unmatched. CDR3 protein: CASSPPPGQGWKEQYF. The CDR3 DNA reads as TGTGCCAGCAGCCCCCCTCCGGGACAGGGGTGGAAGGAGCAGTACTTC.